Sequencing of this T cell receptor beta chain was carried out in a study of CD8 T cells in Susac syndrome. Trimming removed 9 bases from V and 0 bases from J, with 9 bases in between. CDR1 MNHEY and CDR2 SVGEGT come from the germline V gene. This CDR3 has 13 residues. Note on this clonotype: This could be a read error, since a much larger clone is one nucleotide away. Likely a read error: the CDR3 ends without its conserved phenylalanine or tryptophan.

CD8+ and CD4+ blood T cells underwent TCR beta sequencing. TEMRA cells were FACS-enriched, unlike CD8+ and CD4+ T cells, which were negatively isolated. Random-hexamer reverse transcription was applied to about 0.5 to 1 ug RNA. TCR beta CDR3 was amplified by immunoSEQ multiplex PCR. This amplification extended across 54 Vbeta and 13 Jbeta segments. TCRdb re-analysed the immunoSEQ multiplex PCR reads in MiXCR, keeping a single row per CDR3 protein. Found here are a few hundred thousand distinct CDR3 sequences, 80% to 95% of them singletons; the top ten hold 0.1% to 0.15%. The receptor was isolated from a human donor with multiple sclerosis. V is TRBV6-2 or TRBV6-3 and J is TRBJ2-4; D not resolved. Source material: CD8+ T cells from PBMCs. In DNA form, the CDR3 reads TGTGCCAGTTTTAGCCTAGCCAAAAACATTCAGTACCTC. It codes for CASFSLAKNIQYL.